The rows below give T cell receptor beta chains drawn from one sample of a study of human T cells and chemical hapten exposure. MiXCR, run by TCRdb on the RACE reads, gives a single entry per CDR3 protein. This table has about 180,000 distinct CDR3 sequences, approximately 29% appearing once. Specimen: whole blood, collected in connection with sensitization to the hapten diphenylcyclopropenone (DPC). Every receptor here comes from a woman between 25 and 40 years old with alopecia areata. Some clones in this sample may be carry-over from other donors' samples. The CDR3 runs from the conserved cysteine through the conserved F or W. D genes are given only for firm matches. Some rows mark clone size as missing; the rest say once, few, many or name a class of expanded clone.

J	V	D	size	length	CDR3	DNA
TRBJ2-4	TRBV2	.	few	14	CASSEERAKNIQYF	TGTGCCAGCAGTGAGGAGCGAGCCAAAAACATTCAGTACTTC
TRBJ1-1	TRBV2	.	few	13	CASSPGRGTEAFF	TGTGCCAGCAGCCCGGGCCGGGGCACTGAAGCTTTCTTT
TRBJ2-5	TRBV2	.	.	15	CVSSDQGGNGETQYF	TGTGTCAGCAGTGATCAGGGGGGCAATGGAGAGACCCAGTACTTC
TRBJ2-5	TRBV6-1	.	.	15	CASSAQGLGGETQYF	TGTGCCAGCAGTGCACAGGGACTGGGCGGAGAGACCCAGTACTTC
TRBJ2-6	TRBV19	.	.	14	CASSIDHRANVLTF	TGTGCCAGTAGTATAGATCACAGGGCCAACGTCCTGACTTTC
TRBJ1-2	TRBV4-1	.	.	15	CASSQNWAESYGYTF	TGCGCCAGCAGCCAAAACTGGGCAGAAAGCTATGGCTACACCTTC
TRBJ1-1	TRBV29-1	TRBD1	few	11	CSGQGGTEAFF	TGCAGCGGACAGGGAGGCACTGAAGCTTTCTTT
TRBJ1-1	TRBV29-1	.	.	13	CSVSASMNTEAFF	TGCAGCGTTTCGGCCAGTATGAACACTGAAGCTTTCTTT
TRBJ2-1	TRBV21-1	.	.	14	CASRGTGRYNEQFF	TGTGCCAGCAGGGGGACAGGGCGTTACAATGAGCAGTTCTTC
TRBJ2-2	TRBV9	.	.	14	CASSVGQSTGELFF	TGTGCCAGCAGCGTAGGGCAGTCCACCGGGGAGCTGTTTTTT
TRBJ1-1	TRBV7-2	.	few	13	CASSLGGPTEAFF	TGTGCCAGCAGCTTAGGCGGTCCCACTGAAGCTTTCTTT
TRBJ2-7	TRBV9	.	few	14	CASSVGLSNYEQYF	TGTGCCAGCAGCGTAGGGCTATCCAACTACGAGCAGTACTTC
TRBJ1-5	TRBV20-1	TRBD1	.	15	CSARTTGGAGQPQHF	TGCAGTGCTCGGACCACAGGGGGCGCGGGGCAGCCCCAGCATTTT
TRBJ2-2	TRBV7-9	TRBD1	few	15	CASRLQGAGTGELFF	TGTGCCAGCAGATTACAGGGGGCCGGCACCGGGGAGCTGTTTTTT
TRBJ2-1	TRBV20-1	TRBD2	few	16	CSASRGLAASGNEQFF	TGCAGTGCTAGTCGTGGACTAGCGGCCTCAGGTAATGAGCAGTTCTTC